Each of the 30 T cell receptor beta chains below was sequenced from the same sample in a study of T cell changes during pregnancy in multiple sclerosis. Produced via immunoSEQ multiplex PCR; TCRdb's table is partial and in-frame only. The sample shows some 20,000 clones, 70% to 90% of them seen only once. The sequences come from CD4+ T cells from peripheral blood mononuclear cells, collected in the first trimester of pregnancy. These receptors came from a female donor in good health, enrolled as a control in a pregnancy study.

A remark on this clone: The sample holds other DNA sequences that translate to the same CDR3. The rearrangement uses TRBV25-1 and TRBJ1-6; TRBD1 might be the D (6 bases). Germline CDR1 reads MGHDK; CDR2 reads SYGVNS. CDR3 length: 15 amino acids. V was shortened by 7 bases and J by 10 bases, with 20 bases between the two germline ends. Here the CDR3 DNA reads TGTGCCAGCACCGAGGCAGGGGCGTCGTTCTCACCCCTCCACTTT. It specifies CASTEAGASFSPLHF.

The chain joins TRBV10-3 to TRBJ2-7, with TRBD2 matching 7 bases. CDR1 is ENHRY and CDR2 is SYGVKD in the germline V gene. The ends lost 4 bases at V and 3 bases at J; junction bases unmatched: 6. This CDR3 has 14 amino acids. Here the CDR3 DNA reads TGTGCCATCAGTGGCGGGAGAGATGGCTACGAGCAGTACTTC. Translated, it gives CAISGGRDGYEQYF.

Only one count was recorded for this clone. CDR3 in DNA: TGTGCCAGCAGCCCCGGACTAGCGCTTAGCACAGATACGCAGTATTTT. Its protein is CASSPGLALSTDTQYF. The chain joins TRBV7-9 to TRBJ2-3; 9 bases fit TRBD2. V lost 5 bases to trimming and J lost 0 bases; unmatched junction nucleotides: 6. This CDR3 contains 16 residues. Germline V gene lookup returns CDR1 SEHNR and CDR2 FQNEAQ (reference sequence).

The chain has TRBV2 and TRBJ2-7; TRBD2 agrees at 7 bases. The ends lost 6 bases at V and 1 base at J; junction bases unmatched: 6. Germline assignment: CDR1 SNHLY and CDR2 FYNNEI. The CDR3 covers 14 residues. CDR3: CASRWGRDSYEQYF. In nucleotides, the CDR3 is TGTGCCAGCAGGTGGGGGAGGGATTCCTACGAGCAGTACTTC.

By proportion, this clone is medium-sized (0.01 to 0.1%). The V call is TRBV19, the J call TRBJ1-2; 9 bases map to TRBD1. Trimming removed 5 bases from V and 3 bases from J; junction bases left unmatched: 4. The CDR3 contains 14 residues. The germline CDR1 and CDR2 sequences are LNHDA and SQIVND (reference sequence). The CDR3 spells CASSPRTGDYGYTF. CDR3 nucleotide sequence: TGTGCCAGTAGTCCCCGGACAGGGGACTATGGCTACACCTTC.

This chain uses TRBV9 with TRBJ2-4, with 7 nucleotides matching TRBD2. Germline CDR1 reads SGDLS; CDR2 reads YYNGEE. This CDR3 comprises 15 residues. After removal of 2 bases from V and 9 bases from J, the junction contained 11 bases not matched to a gene. CDR3 DNA: TGTGCCAGCAGCGTGAGCAGGACTAGTGATGCCATTCAGTACTTC. Protein product: CASSVSRTSDAIQYF.

The chain has TRBV15 and TRBJ2-3, with no clear D. The CDR3 extends over 17 amino acids. The germline V and J ends were trimmed by 0 bases and 0 bases, with 13 bases remaining between them. Per germline, CDR1 LNHNV and CDR2 YYDKDF (reference sequence). The CDR3 reads CATSRDPMAASTDTQYF. CDR3 bases: TGTGCCACCAGCAGAGATCCAATGGCGGCTAGCACAGATACGCAGTATTTT.

This clone was seen a few times. The chain recombines TRBV7-9 with TRBJ2-3; D might be TRBD1 (5 bases). Trimming removed 2 bases at V and 4 bases at J, with 10 bases between. The CDR3 consists of 14 residues. The V gene's germline CDR1 is SEHNR and CDR2 FQNEAQ (reference sequence). The CDR3 spells CASSLRQSADTQYF. CDR3 nucleotides: TGTGCCAGCAGCTTAAGACAGAGCGCAGATACGCAGTATTTT.

The chain joins TRBV5-4 to TRBJ1-6; the D gene is possibly TRBD1 (5 bases). V was shortened by 0 bases and J by 7 bases, with 11 bases between the two germline ends. CDR3 length equals 15 residues. Looked up from germline, CDR1 is SGHNT and CDR2 is YYREEE (reference sequence). CDR3: CASSLGTGGNSPLHF. The CDR3 bases are TGTGCCAGCAGCTTGGGGACTGGGGGGAATTCACCCCTCCACTTT.

The J gene is TRBJ2-1, the V gene TRBV5-4; 7 positions match TRBD2. J lost 4 bases, V lost 6 bases, and 19 bases had no gene match. The CDR3 sequence is 18 residues long. The V gene's germline CDR1 is SGHNT and CDR2 YYREEE (reference sequence). The CDR3 spells CASTGGKGRSGLYNEQFF. The CDR3 DNA reads TGTGCCAGCACCGGGGGGAAGGGGAGGAGCGGGTTGTACAATGAGCAGTTCTTC.

This clone has just one count. This chain joins TRBV13 and TRBJ2-3, with 13 positions matching TRBD2. The CDR3 covers 18 residues. V shed 4 bases and J 3 bases; nucleotides not matched to a gene: 10. Germline values: CDR1 PRHDT, CDR2 FYEKMQ (reference sequence). CDR3 protein: CASSSSILAGGLTDTQYF. Written as DNA, the CDR3 is TGTGCCAGCAGCTCATCAATACTAGCGGGGGGGCTAACAGATACGCAGTATTTT.

The chain carries TRBV7-8 and TRBJ2-1; 9 bases fit TRBD2. With V trimmed by 1 base and J by 4 bases, 5 bases remained unmatched. The length of the CDR3 is 16 residues. The germline gives CDR1 SGHVS, CDR2 FQNEAQ. The CDR3 loop is CASSLDGGGVYNEQFF. As DNA, the CDR3 is TGTGCCAGCAGCTTAGATGGCGGGGGGGTTTACAATGAGCAGTTCTTC.

The chain recombines TRBV28 with TRBJ2-1; the match to TRBD2 covers 10 bases. The CDR3 covers 15 residues. From germline, CDR1 is MDHEN and CDR2 SYDVKM. V was pared by 7 bases and J by 3 bases, with 6 bases of the junction left unmatched. The CDR3 protein is CASNPVAGGYNEQFF. The CDR3 DNA reads as TGTGCCAGCAACCCCGTAGCGGGAGGCTACAATGAGCAGTTCTTC.

The chain's CDR3 is CASSLGRYGYTF. DNA for the CDR3: TGTGCCAGCAGTTTGGGGCGCTATGGCTACACCTTC. V usage is TRBV28 and J usage is TRBJ1-2; D is perhaps TRBD1 (5 bases). V was cut by 3 bases and J by 4 bases, with 6 bases left in between. Germline V gene sequence: CDR1 MDHEN, CDR2 SYDVKM. The CDR3 extends over 12 amino acids.

V gene TRBV28 combines with J gene TRBJ2-2; TRBD2 agrees at 8 bases. In germline, CDR1 is MDHEN, CDR2 SYDVKM. The junction had 9 bases not matched to a gene; V was cut back by 9 bases and J by 6 bases. The length of the CDR3 is 14 residues. As DNA, the CDR3 is TGTGCCAGTGGGAGCCTAGCGGGTGCCGGGGAGCTGTTTTTT. Amino acids: CASGSLAGAGELFF.

This clone was counted a few times. The genes are TRBV30 and TRBJ2-7; TRBD1 aligns across 10 bases. Unmatched junction bases numbered 6, after V lost 3 bases and J lost 1 base. The germline gives CDR1 GTSNPN, CDR2 SVGIG (reference sequence). The CDR3 has 15 amino acids. The DNA of the CDR3 is TGTGCCTGGAGCGATGGGGGACAGGGGTCCTACGAGCAGTACTTC. Amino acid sequence: CAWSDGGQGSYEQYF.

This chain connects TRBV2 to TRBJ1-6; possible D gene TRBD1, 6 bases. Trimming removed 6 bases at V and 10 bases at J, with 22 bases between. CDR1 is SNHLY, CDR2 FYNNEI, per germline. This CDR3 spans 16 amino acids. The CDR3 region is CASRERLQGTGSPLHF. DNA for the CDR3: TGTGCCAGCAGGGAAAGATTACAGGGAACAGGATCACCCCTCCACTTT.

The rearrangement uses TRBV5-1 and TRBJ2-7, with 11 positions matching TRBD2. This CDR3 has 15 residues. Germline CDR1 is SGHRS and CDR2 is YFSETQ. V trimming: 5 bases; J trimming: 0 bases; junction bases outside the gene matches: 4. In DNA form, the CDR3 reads TGCGCCAGCAGGGAAGGGACTAGCGGCTCCTACGAGCAGTACTTC. This gives the protein CASREGTSGSYEQYF. The whole variable domain, remainder taken from reference TRBV5-1 and TRBJ2-7, is KAGVTQTPRYLIKTRGQQVTLSCSPISGHRSVSWYQQTPGQGLQFLFEYFSETQRNKGNFPGRFSGRQFSNSRSEMNVSTLELGDSALYLCASREGTSGSYEQYFGPGTRLTVT.

This chain uses TRBV5-5 with TRBJ2-7; TRBD1 matches 9 bases. Germline assignment: CDR1 SGHKS and CDR2 YYEKEE (reference sequence). The CDR3 sequence is 16 residues long. V lost 4 bases to trimming and J lost 4 bases; unmatched junction nucleotides: 12. CDR3: CASSTGQGLRRYEQYF. The DNA for the CDR3 is TGTGCCAGCAGCACCGGACAGGGGCTCCGAAGGTACGAGCAGTACTTC.

This chain connects TRBV6-4 to TRBJ2-1; 14 bases match TRBD2. Per the germline V gene, CDR1 is MRHNA and CDR2 is SNTAGT. Germline trimming cut 6 bases from V and 5 bases from J; bases unmatched to any gene: 12. The CDR3 is 18 residues long. In nucleotides, the CDR3 is TGTGCCAGCAGCGCCAGGTGGACTAGCGGGAGGTGGGACAATGAGCAGTTCTTC. Its protein product is CASSARWTSGRWDNEQFF.

This clone was detected a few times. The chain joins TRBV11-2 to TRBJ2-1; 10 nucleotides line up with TRBD2. J gave up 3 bases and V 5 bases, and 4 bases lay outside the gene matches. Germline CDR1 reads SGHAT; CDR2 reads FQNNGV. The CDR3 extends over 15 amino acids. Here the CDR3 reads CASSPTSGVYNEQFF. The CDR3 DNA reads TGTGCCAGCAGCCCCACTAGCGGGGTCTACAATGAGCAGTTCTTC.

The chain links TRBV29-1 to TRBJ2-7, with TRBD1 identical over 9 bases. CDR3 size: 17 residues. Unmatched junction bases numbered 16, after V lost 4 bases and J lost 3 bases. Per the germline V gene, CDR1 is SQVTM and CDR2 is ANQGSEA. The CDR3 region is CSVGGTGQGKNYYEQYF. The CDR3 bases are TGCAGCGTTGGTGGGACGGGACAGGGAAAGAATTACTACGAGCAGTACTTC.

The chain is built from TRBV5-1 and TRBJ1-4; no clear D gene. V lost 1 base, J lost 1 base, and 5 bases lay in between. This CDR3 is 14 amino acids long. Germline CDR1 reads SGHRS; CDR2 reads YFSETQ. DNA for the CDR3: TGCGCCAGCAGCTTGAAGAGAACTAATGAAAAACTGTTTTTT. Translated, it gives CASSLKRTNEKLFF.

The rearrangement links TRBV7-9 to TRBJ1-4; 7 bases match TRBD1. Germline values: CDR1 SEHNR, CDR2 FQNEAQ (reference sequence). V shed 4 bases, J shed 10 bases, and the junction held 9 bases outside the gene matches. The length of the CDR3 is 14 residues. The CDR3 DNA reads as TGTGCCAGCAGCTCGGGGGACAGCCAGGGAAAACTGTTTTTT. Protein sequence: CASSSGDSQGKLFF.

This chain links TRBV7-2 with TRBJ1-2; D is unclear. There are 13 residues in the CDR3. Germline V gene sequence: CDR1 SGHTA, CDR2 FQGNSA. The V end lost 1 base, the J end lost 6 bases, and 9 bases lay between the germline ends. The CDR3 here is CASSLGPGDGYTF. The CDR3 nucleotides read TGTGCCAGCAGCTTAGGACCCGGGGATGGCTACACCTTC.

This clone has a handful of counts. The V call is TRBV21-1, the J call TRBJ1-2; TRBD1, the D gene given by the table, was not confirmed from the DNA. TRBV21-1 is described as a pseudogene. The CDR3 is made up of 12 amino acids. DNA for the CDR3: TGTGCCACCGACTCTAACAGGAATGGCTACACCTTC. Translation: CATDSNRNGYTF.

The CDR3, as DNA: TGTGCCAGCAGTTTTTTTACAGGGGCGGGAAACATTCAGTACTTC. This gives the protein CASSFFTGAGNIQYF. This chain uses TRBV7-8 with TRBJ2-4, with TRBD1 identical over 7 bases. From germline, CDR1 is SGHVS and CDR2 FQNEAQ. Trimming removed 6 bases from V and 6 bases from J; junction bases left unmatched: 11. CDR3 length: 15 amino acids.

This clone was seen only a few times. Written as DNA, the CDR3 is TGCGCCAGCAGCCAAGGCCCCTCCGGCAGAGCGAGCGGCTACACCTTC. This sequence encodes CASSQGPSGRASGYTF. The gene calls are TRBV4-3 and TRBJ1-2, with D unclear. Germline-derived CDR1 and CDR2 are LGHNA and YSLEER. The length of the CDR3 is 16 residues. Trimming cost V 1 base and J 8 bases, with 20 bases left between them.

The genes are TRBV5-4 and TRBJ2-5, with 7 nucleotides matching TRBD2. The V gene end was trimmed by 4 bases and the J gene end by 5 bases; junction bases not matched to a gene: 5. Germline V gives CDR1 SGHNT, CDR2 YYREEE (reference sequence). The CDR3 is 13 residues long. CDR3 in DNA: TGTGCCAGCAGCCTCGGACTAGGGGAGACCCAGTACTTC. Protein sequence: CASSLGLGETQYF.

This chain links TRBV9 with TRBJ2-3; 14 nucleotides agree with TRBD2. V was clipped by 4 bases and J by 5 bases; unmatched bases: 6. The CDR3 is 16 amino acids. The germline gives CDR1 SGDLS, CDR2 YYNGEE. This CDR3 is CASSSRLAGGVDTQYF. Here the CDR3 DNA reads TGTGCCAGCAGCTCCCGACTAGCGGGAGGGGTAGATACGCAGTATTTT. Variable domain in full (rest from reference TRBV9 and TRBJ2-3): DSGVTQTPKHLITATGQRVTLRCSPRSGDLSVYWYQQSLDQGLQFLIQYYNGEERAKGNILERFSAQQFPDLHSELNLSSLELGDSALYFCASSSRLAGGVDTQYFGPGTRLTVL.